This paragraph covers one T cell receptor (beta chain) sequence. This sample was taken from a study of blood T cell repertoires in COVID-19. The CDR3 loop spans 14 amino acids. V dropped 3 bases and J dropped 4 bases, with 7 bases sitting between them. Germline V CDR1 and CDR2: SGHTA, FQGNSA. Study processing details: By means of reference gene primer amplification, nucleated cell counts were estimated. Only in-frame clones appear in the TCRdb table, and some are missing; sequencing was by immunoSEQ multiplex PCR. The D gene and trimming were derived from the DNA, and the V and J assignments and clone size from that table. The sample has some 150,000 clones, about three quarters seen once.

Sequencing was done on a sample of PBMCs or T cells enriched from blood (not recorded which). This rearrangement joins TRBV7-2 to TRBJ1-6; the D is unclear. The source of this sequence is a woman aged 45-60 years who had recovered from COVID-19. The CDR3 DNA sequence: TGTGCCAGCAGCTTCCCAGATTATAATTCACCCCTCCACTTT. This encodes CASSFPDYNSPLHF.